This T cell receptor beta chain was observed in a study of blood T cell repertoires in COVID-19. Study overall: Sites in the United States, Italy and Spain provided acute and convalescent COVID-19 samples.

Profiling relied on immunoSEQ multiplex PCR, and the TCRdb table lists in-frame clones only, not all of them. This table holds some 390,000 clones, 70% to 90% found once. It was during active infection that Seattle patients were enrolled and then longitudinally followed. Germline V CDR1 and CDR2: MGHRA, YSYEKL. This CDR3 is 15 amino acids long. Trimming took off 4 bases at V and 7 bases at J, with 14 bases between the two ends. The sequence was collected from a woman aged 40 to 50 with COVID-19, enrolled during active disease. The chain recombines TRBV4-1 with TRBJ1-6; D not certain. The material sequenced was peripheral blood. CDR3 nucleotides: TGCGCCAGCAGCCCGCCGCAGGCTCGCAATTCACCCCTCCACTTT. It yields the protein CASSPPQARNSPLHF.